This T cell receptor beta chain was recovered during a study of OX40 agonist ivuxolimab in advanced cancers. Study as a whole: Patients took ivuxolimab, an agonistic anti-OX40 (CD134) antibody. Every patient in dose escalation had hepatocellular carcinoma, melanoma, renal cell or head and neck cancer. Study-wide findings and caveats: Partial responders treated at 0.1-3.0 mg/kg exhibited clonal expansion among the lowest measured.

The CDR3 has 13 residues. The V end lost 5 bases, the J end lost 11 bases, and 18 bases lay between the germline ends. Germline-derived CDR1 and CDR2 are SEHNR and FQNEAQ (reference sequence). With respect to this clone: The antigen is unknown.

Data came from immunoSEQ multiplex PCR; TCRdb stores just in-frame clones and leaves some out. Of around 85,000 clones listed, about 90% are singletons. This chain joins TRBV7-9 and TRBJ1-1; D unresolved. The sequencing used CD4+ or CD8+ T cells sorted from blood, collected in a trial of the OX40 agonist ivuxolimab. This receptor was identified in an adult with an advanced solid tumor such as melanoma, head and neck, liver or kidney cancer. The CDR3 region is CASSRAGEAGAFF. CDR3 nucleotides: TGTGCCAGCAGCCGAGCCGGGGAAGCTGGGGCTTTCTTT.